This T cell receptor beta chain was observed in a study of breast tumors, draining lymph nodes, adjacent tissues. This clonotype was seen at least ten times. Its antigen is not identified. CDR1 is SEHNR, CDR2 FQNEAQ, per germline (reference sequence). Trimming removed 2 bases from V and 3 bases from J; junction bases left unmatched: 7. This CDR3 has 16 residues. TCRdb recomputed calls from the multiplex PCR reads with MiXCR, one row per CDR3 protein. The sample contains 6,000 or so distinct CDR3 sequences, 43% of which appear only once. Study-level results: Data fit most tumor T cells coming from lymph node, expanding in tumor. Compared with basal-like, luminal-like tumors shared significantly more repertoire with nontumor tissue. Tumor TCR diversity was below lymph nodes but above nontumor tissue.

The material sequenced was tumor-adjacent breast tissue. The receptor was derived from a female donor with breast cancer. Some clones in this sample may be carry-over from other donors' samples. The V gene is TRBV7-9, the J gene TRBJ2-3; 8 bases fit TRBD2. The CDR3 nucleotides are TGTGCCAGCAGCTTATTCGCGGGAGGCCGTACAGATACGCAGTATTTT. It specifies CASSLFAGGRTDTQYF. Full variable domain (rest looked up from reference TRBV7-9 and TRBJ2-3): DTGVSQNPRHKITKRGQNVTFRCDPISEHNRLYWYRQTLGQGPEFLTYFQNEAQLEKSRLLSDRFSAERPKGSFSTLEIQRTEQGDSAMYLCASSLFAGGRTDTQYFGPGTRLTVL.